This TCR beta chain was captured in a study of cytomegalovirus exposure and HLA in healthy donors. Study details: A preliminary data release comprised tens of millions of unique TCRs obtained from HLA-typed donors. Findings and caveats of the study: V segments that were indistinguishable, TRBV6-2 and TRBV6-3 among them, were omitted from analysis.

These donors counted as nominally healthy when sampled, but unrecorded immune exposures were likely. The PCR was carried out with 60 Vbeta primers and 13 Jbeta primers. The table came from immunoSEQ multiplex PCR; TCRdb's copy has only in-frame clones and leaves some out. The table gives about 83,000 clones; the top ten clones make up roughly 3.8% of it. V lost 2 bases to trimming and J lost 4 bases, with 6 bases between them. The CDR3 covers 12 residues. Germline V CDR1 and CDR2: KGHSH, LQKENI. In the case of this clone: Its antigen is unknown.

The origin of this receptor is a man aged 18-30 years in good health and CMV-seropositive. The V call is TRBV18, the J call TRBJ2-7, with D possibly matching TRBD1 (6 bases). The sequencing input was PBMCs. CDR3 nucleotide sequence: TGTGCCAGCTCACCAACAGGGTACGAGCAGTACTTC. It is translated as CASSPTGYEQYF. The whole variable domain, filled in from reference TRBV18 and TRBJ2-7, reads NAGVMQNPRHLVRRRGQEARLRCSPMKGHSHVYWYRQLPEEGLKFMVYLQKENIIDESGMPKERFSAEFPKEGPSILRIQQVVRGDSAAYFCASSPTGYEQYFGPGTRLTVT.